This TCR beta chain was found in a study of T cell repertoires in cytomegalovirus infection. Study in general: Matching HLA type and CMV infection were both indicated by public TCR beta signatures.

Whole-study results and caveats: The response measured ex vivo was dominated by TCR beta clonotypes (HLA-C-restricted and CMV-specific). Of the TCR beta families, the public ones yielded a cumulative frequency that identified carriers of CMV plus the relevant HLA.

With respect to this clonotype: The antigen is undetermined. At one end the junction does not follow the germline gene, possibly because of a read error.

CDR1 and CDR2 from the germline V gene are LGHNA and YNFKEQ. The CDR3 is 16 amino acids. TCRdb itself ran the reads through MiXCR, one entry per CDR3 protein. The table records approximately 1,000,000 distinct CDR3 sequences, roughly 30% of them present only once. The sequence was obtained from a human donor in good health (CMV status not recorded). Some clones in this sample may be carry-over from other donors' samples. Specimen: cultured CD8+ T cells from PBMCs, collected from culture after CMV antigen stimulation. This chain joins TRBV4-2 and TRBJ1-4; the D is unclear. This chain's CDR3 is CASSQGWELGGENLFF. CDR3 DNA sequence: TGTGCCAGCAGCCAAGGATGGGAACTTGGTGGTGAAAACCTGTTTTTT.